These 20 T cell receptor beta chains came from one sample sequenced in a study of blood T cell repertoires in COVID-19. TCRdb's table, derived via immunoSEQ multiplex PCR, lists solely in-frame clones and lacks some. Seen here are 25,000 to 35,000 clones, about 90% observed once, and the top ten hold almost 10%. Sequencing was done on a sample of peripheral blood. The receptors stem from a human donor with active COVID-19. The donor label of this sample is uncertain.

The V and J genes are TRBV28 and TRBJ2-1; TRBD1 agrees at 9 bases. CDR1 is MDHEN, CDR2 SYDVKM, per germline. V lost 2 bases to trimming and J lost 8 bases; unmatched junction nucleotides: 4. CDR3 length equals 14 residues. CDR3 in amino acids: CASSLTGGLDEQFF. CDR3 bases: TGTGCCAGCAGTTTAACAGGGGGCTTAGATGAGCAGTTCTTC.

The rearrangement joins TRBV6-5 to TRBJ1-1; 11 nucleotides match TRBD1. CDR1 and CDR2 (germline): MNHEY, SVGAGI. The ends lost 4 bases at V and 4 bases at J; junction bases unmatched: 5. This CDR3 is 15 amino acids long. Here the CDR3 DNA reads TGTGCCAGCAGTTGGACAGGGGGCGGGAGCACTGAAGCTTTCTTT. It translates to CASSWTGGGSTEAFF.

This clone was seen a single time. The chain employs TRBV5-4 and TRBJ2-7; the match to TRBD1 covers 10 bases. The V segment lost 2 bases and the J segment 4 bases; nucleotides outside the gene matches: 3. The germline gives CDR1 SGHNT, CDR2 YYREEE (reference sequence). There are 14 residues in the CDR3. The chain's CDR3 is CASSLDRGPYEQYF. The CDR3, as DNA: TGTGCCAGCAGCTTAGACAGGGGGCCGTACGAGCAGTACTTC.

J is TRBJ2-7 and V is TRBV10-3; D is perhaps TRBD1 (6 bases). From germline, CDR1 is ENHRY and CDR2 SYGVKD. Trimming removed 2 bases from V and 0 bases from J, with 14 bases in between. This CDR3 has 16 residues. CDR3 loop: CAISEAPGQFSYEQYF. As DNA, the CDR3 is TGTGCCATCAGTGAGGCTCCGGGACAATTCTCCTACGAGCAGTACTTC.

The chain couples TRBV5-5 to TRBJ2-7; TRBD1 is a possible D gene (6 bases). CDR1 SGHKS and CDR2 YYEKEE come from the germline V gene (reference sequence). Trimming pared 6 bases from V and 5 bases from J, leaving 18 bases between. This CDR3 spans 14 amino acids. The CDR3, as DNA: TGTGCCAGCACTTGGGGGTCCAGGGGTGACGAGCAGTACTTC. This sequence encodes CASTWGSRGDEQYF.

This clone was observed a handful of times. The chain links TRBV5-8 to TRBJ1-1, with TRBD1 identical over 9 bases. The CDR3 is 15 amino acids. After removal of 4 bases from V and 0 bases from J, the junction contained 4 bases not matched to a gene. From germline, CDR1 is SGHTS and CDR2 YDEGEE. CDR3 nucleotide sequence: TGTGCCAGCAGCCAGGGGACAGGGATGAACACTGAAGCTTTCTTT. This codes for CASSQGTGMNTEAFF.

This clone was counted a single time. The chain recombines TRBV10-3 with TRBJ2-7; D possibly corresponds to TRBD1 (5 bases). The CDR3 sequence is 13 residues long. Between the trimmed V and J ends, which lost 2 bases and 2 bases, there was a span of 7 bases. Germline CDR1 and CDR2: ENHRY and SYGVKD. The CDR3: CAISEDRAYEQYF. CDR3 nucleotide sequence: TGTGCCATCAGTGAGGACAGAGCCTACGAGCAGTACTTC.

This clone was found a few times. The V gene is TRBV27, the J gene TRBJ1-4; D not resolved. Per the germline V gene, CDR1 is MNHEY and CDR2 is SMNVEV (reference sequence). The CDR3 extends over 12 amino acids. V was pared by 4 bases and J by 8 bases, with 8 bases between. Written as DNA, the CDR3 is TGTGCCAGCAGTTCACGAGGGGAAAAACTGTTTTTT. As protein: CASSSRGEKLFF.

The chain couples TRBV7-9 to TRBJ2-7; 8 bases are shared with TRBD1. V trimming: 1 base; J trimming: 5 bases; junction bases outside the gene matches: 7. Germline CDR1 is SEHNR and CDR2 is FQNEAQ (reference sequence). The CDR3 length is 15 residues. This CDR3 reads CASSLGGQGAHEQYF. In DNA form, the CDR3 reads TGTGCCAGCAGCTTAGGGGGGCAGGGGGCTCACGAGCAGTACTTC.

This clone was picked up a small number of times. The rearrangement joins TRBV11-2 to TRBJ1-3; D gene uncertain. The germline V gene has CDR1 SGHAT and CDR2 FQNNGV. CDR3 length equals 13 residues. Deletions cut 0 bases from V and 7 bases from J, with 7 bases between. CDR3 nucleotides: TGTGCCAGCAGCTTAGAGGCGGGTAACACCATATATTTT. This encodes CASSLEAGNTIYF.

This clone appeared a single time. The chain joins TRBV4-3 to TRBJ2-5; 7 bases fit TRBD1. Germline-derived CDR1 and CDR2 are LGHNA and YSLEER. V gave up 1 base and J gave up 4 bases; unmatched junction bases: 6. This CDR3 region has 15 residues. The CDR3 DNA reads as TGCGCCAGCAGCCAAGGGGACAGAGTCCTAGAGACCCAGTACTTC. Amino acids: CASSQGDRVLETQYF.

This clone showed up just once. The chain has TRBV10-2 and TRBJ2-5; no reliable D call. With 6 bases removed from V and 5 bases from J, the gap between germline ends came to 13 bases. This CDR3 contains 13 residues. Germline V lookup: CDR1 WSHSY, CDR2 SAAADI. The CDR3 loop is CASSSSRPETQYF. CDR3 nucleotide sequence: TGCGCCAGCAGCTCGTCCAGGCCGGAGACCCAGTACTTC.

The V call is TRBV5-4, the J call TRBJ2-1, with 10 bases lining up with TRBD1. Germline loops: CDR1 SGHNT, CDR2 YYREEE (reference sequence). Trimming cost V 0 bases and J 7 bases; bases outside gene matches: 4. This CDR3 has 15 residues. The CDR3 DNA follows: TGTGCCAGCAGCTTGGGGGACAGGGGTCGGAATGAGCAGTTCTTC. It encodes CASSLGDRGRNEQFF.

The chain has TRBV3-1 (or the pseudogene TRBV3-2) and TRBJ2-7, with 7 bases identical to TRBD1. The ends lost 4 bases at V and 5 bases at J; junction bases unmatched: 2. Germline V gene sequence: CDR1 LGHDT, CDR2 YNNKEL (reference sequence). This CDR3 comprises 12 residues. The CDR3 sequence is CASSPTGNEQYF. CDR3 sequence (DNA): TGTGCCAGCAGCCCGACAGGGAACGAGCAGTACTTC.

CDR3 nucleotides: TGCGCCAGCAGCCAAGATCGGGGTAGCGGGGTTCACGAGCAGTACTTC. Its translation is CASSQDRGSGVHEQYF. The chain is built from TRBV4-1 and TRBJ2-7; 8 bases agree with TRBD2. CDR1 is MGHRA, CDR2 YSYEKL, per germline. With 0 bases clipped from V and 5 bases from J, the junction kept 9 bases outside the gene matches. The CDR3 is 16 amino acids.

The chain uses TRBV21-1 and TRBJ2-3; the D call of TRBD2 is as the table states it, not checked on the DNA. TRBV21-1 is classified as a pseudogene. This CDR3 is 16 amino acids long. The CDR3 bases are TGTGCCAGCAGCAAACTTTCGCGGGGGAGCACAGATACGCAGTATTTT. Its translation is CASSKLSRGSTDTQYF.

The rearrangement joins TRBV27 to TRBJ2-2, with D possibly being TRBD2 (5 bases). Germline V lookup: CDR1 MNHEY, CDR2 SMNVEV (reference sequence). V lost 4 bases, J lost 4 bases, and 19 bases lay in between. This CDR3 comprises 17 residues. The DNA of the CDR3 is TGTGCCAGCAGTTCGAATATCAATCCGGGGAGCACCGGGGAGCTGTTTTTT. The encoded protein is CASSSNINPGSTGELFF.

The chain joins TRBV5-1 to TRBJ2-7, with 8 bases fitting TRBD1. The CDR3 sequence is 15 residues long. V was pared by 0 bases and J by 2 bases, with 4 bases of the junction left unmatched. The germline gives CDR1 SGHRS, CDR2 YFSETQ. The CDR3 spells CASSLGQGAAYEQYF. CDR3 DNA sequence: TGCGCCAGCAGCTTGGGTCAGGGGGCCGCCTACGAGCAGTACTTC.

The chain employs TRBV18 and TRBJ2-1, with a possible D match to TRBD2 (6 bases). This CDR3 is 17 amino acids long. Trimming took 2 bases from V and 5 from J, leaving 19 bases between them. From germline, CDR1 is KGHSH and CDR2 LQKENI. The CDR3 sequence is CASSPGLRSGDHNEQFF. CDR3 in DNA: TGTGCCAGCTCACCAGGTTTACGTTCGGGGGACCACAATGAGCAGTTCTTC. Supplemented by reference TRBV18 and TRBJ2-1, the full variable domain reads NAGVMQNPRHLVRRRGQEARLRCSPMKGHSHVYWYRQLPEEGLKFMVYLQKENIIDESGMPKERFSAEFPKEGPSILRIQQVVRGDSAAYFCASSPGLRSGDHNEQFFGPGTRLTVL.

J is TRBJ1-2 and V is TRBV29-1; tentative D call: TRBD1 (5 bases). This CDR3 has 13 residues. Germline CDR1 and CDR2: SQVTM and ANQGSEA. With 6 bases removed from V and 5 bases from J, the gap between germline ends came to 16 bases. The CDR3 DNA reads as TGCAGCGTCAATGGACACCAATGGTATGGCTACACCTTC. This encodes CSVNGHQWYGYTF.